The clone carrying this TCR beta chain was found a few times. Its antigen is still unknown. Germline V gene sequence: CDR1 MDHEN, CDR2 SYDVKM. Trimming stripped 6 bases from V and 2 bases from J, with 8 bases between. The CDR3 has 13 residues. This sample is drawn from a study of T cell responses to AZD1222 COVID-19 vaccine. General study results and limits: When two AZD1222 doses had been given, Spike-specific TCR breadth and depth rose. There were vaccine-associated CD4 TCRs across spike, dominant at 160-218 and 743-854. Just a handful of AZD1222 recipients were seropositive at baseline.

Libraries were prepared by immunoSEQ multiplex PCR; TCRdb keeps only in-frame clonotypes and omits some of them. This sample yields roughly 170,000 clones, of which 94% are seen a single time; 1.6% belongs to the top ten. The source is an adult who received the AZD1222 COVID-19 vaccine. The chain is built from TRBV28 and TRBJ1-3; no firm D call. The source material was peripheral blood, sampled 28 days after the second AZD1222 dose. CDR3 protein: CASSLTAGNTIYF. CDR3 DNA: TGTGCCAGCAGCTTGACGGCTGGAAACACCATATATTTT.